The clone carrying this T cell receptor beta chain occurred many times. The data are from a study of shared clonotypes between healthy human individuals. The repertoire was sequenced with immunoSEQ multiplex PCR; TCRdb's copy has only in-frame clones and lacks some. The sample lists about 1.1 million clones; around 78% were seen once. Between the trimmed V and J ends, which lost 6 bases and 7 bases, there was a span of 15 bases. In germline, CDR1 is SGHTA, CDR2 FQGTGA. This CDR3 has 14 residues. This TCR was recovered from a man younger than 35 in good health. Some clones in this sample may be carry-over from other donors' samples. Input material: memory CD4+ T cells from PBMCs. The subset is: CD45RA-negative fraction. The V gene is TRBV7-3, the J gene TRBJ2-2, with no clear D. The CDR3 protein is CASSFRALSGELFF. In DNA form, the CDR3 reads TGTGCCAGCAGTTTCCGAGCGTTGAGCGGGGAGCTGTTTTTT. Supplemented by reference TRBV7-3 and TRBJ2-2, the full variable domain reads GAGVSQTPSNKVTEKGKYVELRCDPISGHTALYWYRQSLGQGPEFLIYFQGTGAADDSGLPNDRFFAVRPEGSVSTLKIQRTERGDSAVYLCASSFRALSGELFFGEGSRLTVL.